This TCR beta chain was observed in a study of identical twins. Study findings and constraints: Conclusions came from cross-sectional statistical analysis, not from following the same donors.

CDR3 length equals 16 residues. Trimming took off 4 bases at V and 0 bases at J, with 16 bases between the two ends. Germline assignment: CDR1 MNHEY and CDR2 SVGAGI. TCRdb re-derived calls from the 5' RACE reads in MiXCR, one entry per CDR3 protein. This sample has 200,000 to 250,000 distinct CDR3 sequences, with around 15% found just once. Donors uniformly comprised healthy Caucasians. Points on this clonotype: What it recognizes is unknown.

The sample taken for sequencing was memory (CD45RO+) T cells sorted from blood. The clonotype comes from a woman younger than 30 in good health. The V gene is TRBV6-5, the J gene TRBJ2-7, with D tentatively TRBD2 (6 bases). CDR3 amino acids: CASSSYPRDTSYEQYF. The CDR3 DNA follows: TGTGCCAGCAGTTCCTATCCGCGGGATACCTCCTACGAGCAGTACTTC.